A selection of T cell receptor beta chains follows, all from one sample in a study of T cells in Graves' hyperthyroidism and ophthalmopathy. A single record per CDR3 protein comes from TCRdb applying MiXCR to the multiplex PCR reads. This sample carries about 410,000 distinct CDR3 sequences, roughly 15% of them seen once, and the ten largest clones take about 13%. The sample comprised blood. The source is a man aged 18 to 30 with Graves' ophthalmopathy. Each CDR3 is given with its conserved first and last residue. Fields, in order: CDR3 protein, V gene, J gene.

CASSIVTSGGNEQFF	TRBV19	TRBJ2-1
CASSLEHEQYF	TRBV5-1	TRBJ2-7
CASSRTGFANYGYTF	TRBV12-3/TRBV12-4	TRBJ1-2
CAWSGGTLNTEAFF	TRBV30	TRBJ1-1
CATSIGRAGTDTQYF	TRBV15	TRBJ2-3
CASSFGGLHNEKLFF	TRBV7-9	TRBJ1-4
CASSHRQSYNSPLHF	TRBV3-1	TRBJ1-6
CASTGTGGFGNTIYF	TRBV28	TRBJ1-3
CASTHRERREDTQYF	TRBV11-3	TRBJ2-3
CSVATSGGSGNTIYF	TRBV29-1	TRBJ1-3
CASSYSGSVAGGPGGEQFF	TRBV6-5	TRBJ2-1
CASSQPLTGETQYF	TRBV4-2	TRBJ2-5
CSARPPGGGEKLFF	TRBV20-1	TRBJ1-4
CASSHHTQPGGLEETQYF	TRBV4-1	TRBJ2-5